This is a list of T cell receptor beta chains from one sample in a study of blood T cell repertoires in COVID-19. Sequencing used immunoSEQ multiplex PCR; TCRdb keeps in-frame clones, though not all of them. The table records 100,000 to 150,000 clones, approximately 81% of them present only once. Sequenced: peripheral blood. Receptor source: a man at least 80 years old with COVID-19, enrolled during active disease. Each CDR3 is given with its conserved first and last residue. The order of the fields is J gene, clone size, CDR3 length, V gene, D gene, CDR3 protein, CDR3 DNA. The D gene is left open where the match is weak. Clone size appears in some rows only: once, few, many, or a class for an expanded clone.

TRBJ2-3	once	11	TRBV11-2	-	CASSLAGLKYF	TGTGCCAGCAGCTTGGCGGGCTTAAAGTATTTT
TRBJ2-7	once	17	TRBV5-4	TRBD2	CASSLDKGGRYSYEQYF	TGTGCCAGCAGCTTGGATAAGGGCGGGAGGTATTCCTACGAGCAGTACTTC
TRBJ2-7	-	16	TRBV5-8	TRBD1	CASSLGRQGRPYEQYF	TGTGCCAGCAGCTTGGGCCGACAGGGGCGCCCCTACGAGCAGTACTTC
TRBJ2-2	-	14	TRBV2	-	CASSDRLSSGELFF	TGTGCCAGCAGCGACAGGCTAAGCTCCGGGGAGCTGTTTTTT
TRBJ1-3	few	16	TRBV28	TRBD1	CASRYTGGIWGNTIYF	TGTGCCAGCAGATATACAGGGGGCATCTGGGGAAACACCATATATTTT
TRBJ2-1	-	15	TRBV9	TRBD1	CASSVGTEVRDEQFF	TGTGCCAGCAGCGTCGGGACAGAGGTCCGGGATGAGCAGTTCTTC
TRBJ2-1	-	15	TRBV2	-	CASSTPGLHFNEQFF	TGTGCCAGCAGTACCCCGGGACTCCACTTCAATGAGCAGTTCTTC
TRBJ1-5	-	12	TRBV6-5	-	CASGEGNQPQHF	TGTGCCAGCGGGGAGGGCAATCAGCCCCAGCATTTT
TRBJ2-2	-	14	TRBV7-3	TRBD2	CASSLAGGTGELFF	TGTGCCAGCTCCTTAGCGGGAGGGACCGGGGAGCTGTTTTTT
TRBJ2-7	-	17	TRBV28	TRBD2	CASSRREGQPSSHEQYF	TGTGCCAGTTCGAGGCGGGAGGGCCAGCCATCGAGCCACGAGCAGTACTTC
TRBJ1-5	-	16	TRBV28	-	CASSLFGTGGTQPQHF	TGTGCCAGCAGTTTGTTCGGCACCGGGGGGACTCAGCCCCAGCATTTT
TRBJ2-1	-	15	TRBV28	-	CASRVASTLYNEQFF	TGTGCCAGCAGAGTTGCTAGCACCCTCTACAATGAGCAGTTCTTC
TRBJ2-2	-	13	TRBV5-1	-	CASSSQGTGELFF	TGCGCCAGCAGCTCACAGGGAACCGGGGAGCTGTTTTTT
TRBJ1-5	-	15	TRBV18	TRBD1	CASSGGQGGNQPQHF	TGTGCCAGCTCCGGGGGACAGGGGGGCAATCAGCCCCAGCATTTT
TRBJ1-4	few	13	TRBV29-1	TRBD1	CSGVTGVNEKLFF	TGCAGCGGCGTGACAGGGGTTAATGAAAAACTGTTTTTT
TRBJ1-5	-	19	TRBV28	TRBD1	CASSPYGTGVLYSNQPQHF	TGTGCCAGCAGTCCATACGGGACAGGGGTCCTTTATAGCAATCAGCCCCAGCATTTT
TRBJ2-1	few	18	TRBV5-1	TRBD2	CASSLGYYSGNSYNEQFF	TGCGCCAGCAGCTTGGGTTACTATAGCGGGAACTCCTACAATGAGCAGTTCTTC
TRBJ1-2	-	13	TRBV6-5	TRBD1	CASSFGQDYGYTF	TGTGCCAGCAGTTTTGGACAGGACTATGGCTACACCTTC
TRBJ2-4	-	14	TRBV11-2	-	CASSAHWERNIQYF	TGTGCCAGCAGCGCCCACTGGGAGAGGAACATTCAGTACTTC
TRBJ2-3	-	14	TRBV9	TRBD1	CASSGDRGTDTQYF	TGTGCCAGCAGCGGGGACAGGGGCACAGATACGCAGTATTTT
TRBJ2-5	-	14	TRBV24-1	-	CATSDPTVGETQYF	TGTGCCACCAGTGATCCGACAGTCGGGGAGACCCAGTACTTC
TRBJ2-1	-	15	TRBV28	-	CASSPLGPEEDEQFF	TGTGCCAGCAGTCCTTTGGGGCCCGAAGAGGATGAGCAGTTCTTC
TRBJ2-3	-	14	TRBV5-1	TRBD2	CASIREVAPDTQYF	TGCGCCAGCATCCGGGAGGTAGCCCCAGATACGCAGTATTTT
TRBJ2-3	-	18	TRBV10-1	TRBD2	CASSGLSPGLAAMDTQYF	TGCGCCAGCAGTGGGCTCTCTCCGGGACTAGCGGCTATGGATACGCAGTATTTT
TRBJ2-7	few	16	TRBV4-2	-	CASSQSQGEGTYEQYF	TGTGCCAGCAGCCAGTCCCAAGGAGAGGGTACCTACGAGCAGTACTTC
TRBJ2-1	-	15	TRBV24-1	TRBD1	CATRPTPGTGLEQFF	TGTGCCACCAGGCCAACCCCCGGGACAGGGCTTGAGCAGTTCTTC
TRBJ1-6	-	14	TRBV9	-	CASSVEGKGSPLHF	TGTGCCAGCAGCGTAGAGGGGAAAGGATCACCCCTCCACTTT
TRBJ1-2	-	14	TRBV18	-	CASSPDRSNYGYTF	TGTGCCAGCTCGCCCGACAGGTCTAACTATGGCTACACCTTC
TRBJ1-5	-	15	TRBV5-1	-	CASSDGTYSNQPQHF	TGCGCCAGCAGCGATGGGACATATAGCAATCAGCCCCAGCATTTT
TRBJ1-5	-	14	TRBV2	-	CASSENQGSQPQHF	TGTGCCAGCAGTGAAAACCAGGGTAGTCAGCCCCAGCATTTT
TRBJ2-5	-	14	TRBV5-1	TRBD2	CASSLGGGSETQYF	TGCGCCAGCAGCTTGGGGGGCGGGAGCGAGACCCAGTACTTC
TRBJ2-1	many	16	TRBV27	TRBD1	CASSLSLGGVHNEQFF	TGTGCCAGCAGTTTATCTCTAGGGGGCGTCCACAATGAGCAGTTCTTC
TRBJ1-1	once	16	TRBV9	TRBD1	CASSVGIRQGNTEAFF	TGTGCCAGCAGCGTAGGAATACGACAGGGGAACACTGAAGCTTTCTTT
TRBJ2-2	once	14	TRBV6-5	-	CASTTTGYTGELFF	TGTGCCAGCACAACGACAGGTTACACCGGGGAGCTGTTTTTT
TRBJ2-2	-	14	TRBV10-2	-	CASSVTASAGELFF	TGCGCCAGCAGTGTGACGGCGAGCGCCGGGGAGCTGTTTTTT
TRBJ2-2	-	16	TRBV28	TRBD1	CASSTPGTGGAGELFF	TGTGCCAGCAGCACTCCCGGGACAGGGGGAGCCGGGGAGCTGTTTTTT
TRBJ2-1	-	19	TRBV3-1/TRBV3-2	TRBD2	CASSHPRVAGVQVYNEQFF	TGTGCCAGCAGTCATCCGAGGGTAGCGGGAGTCCAGGTTTACAATGAGCAGTTCTTC
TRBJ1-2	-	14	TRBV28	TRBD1	CASSETGAYYGYTF	TGTGCCAGCAGCGAGACAGGGGCATATTATGGCTACACCTTC
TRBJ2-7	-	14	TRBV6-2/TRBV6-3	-	CASSKRTVTYEQYF	TGTGCCAGCAGCAAACGGACAGTTACCTACGAGCAGTACTTC
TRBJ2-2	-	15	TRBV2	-	CASSEVYRATGELFF	TGTGCCAGCAGTGAAGTGTACAGGGCTACCGGGGAGCTGTTTTTT
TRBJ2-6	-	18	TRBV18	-	CASSPPTAGLSGANVLTF	TGTGCCAGCTCACCACCTACGGCGGGGCTCTCTGGGGCCAACGTCCTGACTTTC
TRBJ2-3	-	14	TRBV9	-	CASSPDPRGDTQYF	TGTGCCAGCAGCCCCGACCCGCGCGGAGATACGCAGTATTTT
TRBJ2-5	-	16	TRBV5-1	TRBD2	CASSRTSGSGEETQYF	TGCGCCAGCAGCAGGACTAGCGGGAGTGGAGAAGAGACCCAGTACTTC
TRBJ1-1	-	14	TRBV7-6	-	CASSLGRGNTEAFF	TGTGCCAGCAGCTTAGGTAGGGGGAACACTGAAGCTTTCTTT
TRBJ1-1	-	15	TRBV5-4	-	CASSSIAFMNTEAFF	TGTGCCAGCAGCTCCATCGCGTTCATGAACACTGAAGCTTTCTTT
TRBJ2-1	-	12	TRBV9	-	CASSSGYNEQFF	TGTGCCAGCAGCTCAGGCTACAATGAGCAGTTCTTC
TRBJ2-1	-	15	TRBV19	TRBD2	CASSMGTSGSIEQFF	TGTGCCAGTAGTATGGGGACTAGCGGGAGCATCGAGCAGTTCTTC
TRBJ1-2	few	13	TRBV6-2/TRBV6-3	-	CASSYTGYYGYTF	TGTGCCAGCAGTTACACAGGGTACTATGGCTACACCTTC
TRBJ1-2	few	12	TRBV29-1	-	CSVGQANYGYTF	TGCAGCGTTGGGCAGGCTAACTATGGCTACACCTTC
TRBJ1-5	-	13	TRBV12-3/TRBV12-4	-	CASCPGEGQPQHF	TGTGCCAGCTGCCCCGGGGAGGGACAGCCCCAGCATTTT
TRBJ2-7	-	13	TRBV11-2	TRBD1	CASSLGQSYEQYF	TGTGCCAGCAGCCTGGGACAGAGCTACGAGCAGTACTTC
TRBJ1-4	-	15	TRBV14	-	CASSRPRATNEKLFF	TGTGCCAGCAGCCGGCCTCGGGCAACTAATGAAAAACTGTTTTTT